This T cell receptor beta chain emerged from a study of T cells after yellow fever vaccination. Study context: The SMART-Seq v4 Ultra Low Input method served to prepare the low-cell-number fractions. General study findings and limits: A large majority of primary-vaccination clones showed up again after the booster (96% CD4, about 87% CD8).

Generation of TCR cDNA used 5'RACE template switching (which added a universal primer site and UMIs). TCRdb fed the 5' RACE reads into MiXCR, producing one record per CDR3 protein. This sample has some 100,000 distinct CDR3 sequences; around 6.7% occur once, and the top ten carry 2.7%. With regard to this clonotype: Its target is not known.

CDR1 SGHRS and CDR2 YFSETQ come from the germline V gene. This CDR3 spans 15 amino acids. The V gene end was trimmed by 6 bases and the J gene end by 5 bases; junction bases not matched to a gene: 9. The chain links TRBV5-1 to TRBJ1-5; 9 bases map to TRBD1. Sequenced material: CD4+ T cells sorted from PBMCs, taken roughly seven weeks after the first yellow fever vaccination. The source is a young man who received the YFV17D yellow fever vaccine. CDR3 DNA sequence: TGCGCCAGCAAGGTCGGGACAGGGACTTATCAGCCCCAGCATTTT. This encodes CASKVGTGTYQPQHF.